This T cell receptor (beta chain) appears in the sequencing data of a study of T cells in Graves' hyperthyroidism and ophthalmopathy. Based on clinical symptoms, serum thyroxine and TRAb, thyroid ultrasound and orbital computed tomography, diagnoses were reached. RNA transcripts were the template for amplifying TCR beta CDR3 regions. Carried out on the TCR CDR3, a first-round RT-PCR used the HTBI primer set. TCRdb passed the multiplex PCR reads through MiXCR, listing each CDR3 protein once. The sample lists 600,000 or so distinct CDR3 sequences, about 14% occurring once. This clonotype has ten or more counts. Its antigen is not known. The CDR3 has 17 amino acids. Trimming cost V 5 bases and J 2 bases, with 22 bases left between them. Germline assignment: CDR1 SGHVS and CDR2 FQNEAQ. Findings and caveats of the study: Ophthalmopathy and stable hyperthyroidism were separated by a 13 V-J model. The model forecast ophthalmopathy, anticipating it by a median approximately 6.1 months before onset.

The receptor was derived from a woman younger than 35 with Graves' ophthalmopathy. The sequenced material came from blood. The chain carries TRBV7-8 and TRBJ2-7; possibly TRBD2 for D (6 bases). CDR3 residues: CASSPAGPGPIPYEQYF. DNA for the CDR3: TGTGCCAGCAGCCCAGCGGGTCCGGGTCCGATCCCCTACGAGCAGTACTTC.